This T cell receptor beta chain was recorded in a study of molecular identifiers for immune sequencing clone quantification. Study as a whole: Replicates partitioned RNA from roughly 20,000 or 100,000 naive CD8 cells into five parts, sequencing four.

TCRdb redid the calling of the PCR reads with MiXCR, one entry per CDR3 protein. The table includes hundreds of thousands of distinct CDR3 sequences, around 20% detected once. Overall study results and limits: Same-barcode identical TCR molecules could make highly expanded clones look smaller than they are.

This clonotype showed up just a few times. What it binds is not known. The CDR3 extends over 16 amino acids. Germline assignment: CDR1 SQVTM and CDR2 ANQGSEA. The V end was cut by 0 bases, the J end by 5 bases, with 19 bases between. The receptor was isolated from a human donor in good health. Some libraries in this study had Jurkat cell RNA spiked in. Sequenced input: naive CD8+ T cells from blood, with Jurkat cell RNA spiked in. Subset given: FACS-sorted CD8+CD4-CCR7+CD45RA+ naive T cells. The V and J genes are TRBV29-1 and TRBJ2-5, with D maybe TRBD1 (6 bases). CDR3: CSVEDLGTSPGETQYF. As DNA, the CDR3 is TGCAGCGTTGAAGACCTCGGGACATCACCTGGGGAGACCCAGTACTTC.